Shown below are 9 T cell receptor beta chains from a single sample sequenced in a study of CD8+ T cells in alopecia areata. Isolated RNA was reverse transcribed into cDNA used as the sequencing template. Profiling relied on immunoSEQ multiplex PCR, and the TCRdb table lists in-frame clones only, not all of them. The data show nearly 110,000 clones, roughly 89% seen once. Treatment described: oral pan-JAK inhibitor, 5-10 mg twice daily. The source was CD8+ T cells sorted from blood, collected at week 24, from a patient treated with tofacitinib. The source of these receptors is a human donor with alopecia areata.

By share, this clone counts as medium-sized. V usage is TRBV4-3 and J usage is TRBJ2-3, with D perhaps TRBD1 or TRBD2 (5 bases each). The V gene's germline CDR1 is LGHNA and CDR2 YSLEER. The V gene lost 0 bases and the J gene lost 4 bases, with 11 bases spanning the gap. CDR3 length equals 15 residues. CDR3 DNA: TGCGCCAGCAGCCAAGAGAGGGGATCAGCAGATACGCAGTATTTT. It translates to CASSQERGSADTQYF.

This clone was counted a single time. The V and J genes are TRBV7-6 and TRBJ2-3, with 10 bases fitting TRBD2. The CDR3 has 16 amino acids. CDR1 SGHVS and CDR2 FNYEAQ come from the germline V gene. V lost 3 bases and J lost 3; bases outside the gene matches: 6. CDR3: CASSFLAGEVTDTQYF. The DNA for the CDR3 is TGTGCCAGCAGCTTTCTAGCGGGGGAGGTGACAGATACGCAGTATTTT. The whole variable domain, remainder taken from reference TRBV7-6 and TRBJ2-3, is GAGVSQSPRYKVTKRGQDVALRCDPISGHVSLYWYRQALGQGPEFLTYFNYEAQQDKSGLPNDRFSAERPEGSISTLTIQRTEQRDSAMYRCASSFLAGEVTDTQYFGPGTRLTVL.

Concerning this clone itself: The junction does not match germline at one end; this may be a read error. This chain connects TRBV4-2 to TRBJ2-5, with D unresolved. Germline V gene data show CDR1 as LGHNA and CDR2 as YNFKEQ. CDR3 length: 16 residues. The CDR3 here is CASSQESDGPPDHRHF. CDR3 DNA: TGTGCCAGCAGCCAAGAGAGCGATGGACCCCCCGACCATAGGCACTTC.

CDR3 sequence: CASSQDRISGANVLTF. In DNA, the CDR3 is TGCGCCAGCAGCCAAGATCGAATCTCTGGGGCCAACGTCCTGACTTTC. The rearrangement joins TRBV4-3 to TRBJ2-6; D gene unclear. Germline CDR1 LGHNA, CDR2 YSLEER. With 0 bases removed from V and 0 bases from J, the gap between germline ends came to 6 bases. The CDR3 loop spans 16 amino acids.

This clone was counted a single time. The chain links TRBV6-6 to TRBJ2-1, with D unclear. From germline, CDR1 is MNHNY and CDR2 SVGAGI (reference sequence). V lost 6 bases and J lost 10, with 4 bases in between. This CDR3 spans 9 amino acids. The CDR3 loop is CASSPEQFF. The CDR3 DNA follows: TGTGCCAGCAGCCCAGAGCAGTTCTTC.

This chain uses TRBV5-1 with TRBJ2-1; no firm D call. The CDR3 is 12 residues long. CDR1 is SGHRS, CDR2 YFSETQ, per germline. V was clipped by 0 bases and J by 11 bases, with 9 bases between them. In DNA form, the CDR3 reads TGCGCCAGCAGCTTGGGGGCCGCCAAGCAGTTCTTC. Translated, it gives CASSLGAAKQFF.

The chain carries TRBV4-1 and TRBJ1-1; 7 bases map to TRBD1. J was trimmed by 6 bases and V by 1 base; bases with no gene match: 2. This CDR3 has 13 amino acids. CDR1 is MGHRA, CDR2 YSYEKL, per germline. The CDR3 region is CASSQGGGPEAFF. In DNA, the CDR3 is TGCGCCAGCAGCCAAGGAGGGGGCCCTGAAGCTTTCTTT.

Comments on this clone: This specimen includes other DNA sequences encoding the same CDR3. The chain is built from TRBV4-1 and TRBJ1-1; D unresolved. Germline loops: CDR1 MGHRA, CDR2 YSYEKL. V lost 1 base and J 1 base, leaving 4 bases between the germline ends. This CDR3 region has 13 residues. CDR3 region: CASSQVENTEAFF. CDR3 sequence (DNA): TGCGCCAGCAGCCAAGTAGAGAACACTGAAGCTTTCTTT.

The chain links TRBV4-1 to TRBJ2-3; possibly TRBD2 for D (6 bases). The CDR3 covers 15 residues. The germline CDR1 and CDR2 sequences are MGHRA and YSYEKL. V was clipped by 0 bases and J by 1 base, with 8 bases between them. The CDR3 bases are TGCGCCAGCAGCCAAGAGGGGGGAGGCACAGATACGCAGTATTTT. This encodes CASSQEGGGTDTQYF.